Following are 26 T cell receptor beta chains from one sample sequenced in a study of T cells in Graves' hyperthyroidism and ophthalmopathy. There were TCR beta CDR3 regions amplified from RNA transcripts. A set of HTBI primers served as the primers for a first-round RT-PCR of the TCR CDR3. Using its own MiXCR run on the multiplex PCR reads, TCRdb lists one record per CDR3 protein. In the table there are fewer than 900,000 distinct CDR3 sequences, about a sixth of which are singletons. The sequencing sample was made of blood. These receptors originate from a man between 18 and 35 years old with Graves' hyperthyroidism.

The rearrangement joins TRBV11-2 to TRBJ2-2, with TRBD1 matching over 9 bases. The J call may be mistaken, given a closer DNA end match to TRBJ1-1. Germline loops: CDR1 SGHAT, CDR2 FQNNGV. This CDR3 has 16 residues. CDR3 DNA: TGTGCCAGCAGCAAGACCCACAGGGGGCCAACTTCTGGAGCTTTCTTT. Translation gives CASSKTHRGPTSGAFF.

This clonotype came up a few times. CDR3 coding DNA: TGTGCCAGCAGCCGGCCGGGACAGGGTATCGAGCAGTACTTC. The encoded protein is CASSRPGQGIEQYF. V gene TRBV14 combines with J gene TRBJ2-7; 9 positions match TRBD1. The CDR3 loop spans 14 amino acids. J lost 6 bases, V lost 4 bases, and 7 bases had no gene match. Germline CDR1 reads SGHDN; CDR2 reads FVKESK.

The V and J genes are TRBV20-1 and TRBJ1-1; no reliable D call. This CDR3 has 14 residues. With 6 bases removed from V and 0 bases from J, the gap between germline ends came to 14 bases. Germline assignment: CDR1 DFQATT and CDR2 SNEGSKA (reference sequence). CDR3 nucleotides: TGCAGTGCGCCAGAGGCAGTTTTGAACACTGAAGCTTTCTTT. Protein product: CSAPEAVLNTEAFF.

This clonotype was recorded many times. V usage is TRBV28 and J usage is TRBJ1-1; a weak D match, TRBD1 (5 bases). From germline, CDR1 is MDHEN and CDR2 SYDVKM. The CDR3 length is 13 residues. V lost 6 bases and J 5 bases, leaving 13 bases between the germline ends. CDR3 amino acids: CASRIGGGTEAFF. The CDR3 DNA sequence: TGTGCCAGCAGAATCGGGGGAGGGACTGAAGCTTTCTTT.

The chain has TRBV5-4 and TRBJ2-5; TRBD2 matches 7 bases. CDR1 is SGHNT, CDR2 YYREEE, per germline (reference sequence). The CDR3 totals 16 residues. V lost 0 bases to trimming and J lost 2 bases; unmatched junction nucleotides: 7. DNA for the CDR3: TGTGCCAGCAGCTTGGGGGCGGGAGCGGCGCAAGAGACCCAGTACTTC. Translating gives CASSLGAGAAQETQYF.

For this clonotype: This may be a read error, as it is one base from a much larger clone. The chain carries TRBV18 and TRBJ1-1; 9 bases line up with TRBD1. This CDR3 has 14 amino acids. Germline CDR1 and CDR2: KGHSH and LQKENI. CDR3 region: CAGSRQGVNTEAFF. CDR3 sequence (DNA): TGTGCCGGCTCACGACAGGGGGTGAACACTGAAGCTTTCTTT.

This clonotype has at least ten counts. This chain uses TRBV2 with TRBJ1-1; unclear D gene. Germline V lookup: CDR1 SNHLY, CDR2 FYNNEI. With 6 bases removed from V and 0 bases from J, the gap between germline ends came to 11 bases. This CDR3 region has 14 residues. CDR3 region: CASRPDLMNTEAFF. In nucleotides, the CDR3 is TGTGCCAGCAGACCAGACCTTATGAACACTGAAGCTTTCTTT.

This clonotype was seen ten or more times. This chain links TRBV28 with TRBJ2-5; TRBD2 might be the D (6 bases). V lost 6 bases, J lost 1 base, and 15 bases lay in between. CDR3 size: 15 residues. Per the germline V gene, CDR1 is MDHEN and CDR2 is SYDVKM. The CDR3 DNA reads TGTGCCAGCAGGAGAAGGCGGGATCTCCAAGAGACCCAGTACTTC. Its translation is CASRRRRDLQETQYF.

This chain uses TRBV6-2 or TRBV6-3 with TRBJ2-2; 8 nucleotides align to TRBD2. Germline V lookup: CDR1 MNHEY, CDR2 SVGEGT. V shed 10 bases and J 13 bases; nucleotides not matched to a gene: 20. The CDR3 has 15 residues. CDR3 sequence (DNA): TGTGCCACCCTAGAAACCGGGACTAGAATGGTTGGGCTGTTTTTT. The encoded protein is CATLETGTRMVGLFF.

This clonotype appeared a few times. This rearrangement joins TRBV20-1 to TRBJ2-5; D is unresolved. Looked up from germline, CDR1 is DFQATT and CDR2 is SNEGSKA (reference sequence). CDR3 length: 12 amino acids. Trimming removed 6 bases from V and 5 bases from J, with 13 bases in between. CDR3 bases: TGCAGTGCCCTTTCGAGGACGGAGACCCAGTACTTC. This sequence encodes CSALSRTETQYF.

This chain links TRBV11-2 with TRBJ1-1, with unresolved D. The CDR3 consists of 12 residues. V was trimmed by 8 bases and J by 3 bases, leaving 10 bases between them. Germline CDR1 SGHAT, CDR2 FQNNGV. This CDR3 is CASGLVDTEAFF. In nucleotides, the CDR3 is TGTGCCAGCGGATTAGTTGACACTGAAGCTTTCTTT.

This clonotype has a count of ten or more. This chain links TRBV2 with TRBJ2-7; D remains ambiguous. The V gene's germline CDR1 is SNHLY and CDR2 FYNNEI. V was clipped by 3 bases and J by 4 bases, with 7 bases between them. The CDR3 covers 12 residues. The CDR3: CASSEFLYEQYF. DNA for the CDR3: TGTGCCAGCAGTGAGTTCCTTTACGAGCAGTACTTC.

This clonotype was seen repeatedly, ten times or more. CDR3 coding DNA: TGTGCCACCAGTGGGCGGACAGGGGATTTTATCGTCCGCAATGAGCAGTTCTTC. Its protein is CATSGRTGDFIVRNEQFF. The V call is TRBV24-1, the J call TRBJ2-1, with 9 bases matching TRBD1. With 5 bases clipped from V and 6 bases from J, the junction kept 16 bases outside the gene matches. Germline loops: CDR1 KGHDR, CDR2 SFDVKD. The CDR3 covers 18 residues.

This clonotype was seen repeatedly, ten times or more. CDR3 protein: CSARVGQGYEQYF. In DNA form, the CDR3 reads TGCAGTGCTAGAGTAGGACAGGGCTACGAGCAGTACTTC. V usage is TRBV20-1 and J usage is TRBJ2-7, with 8 nucleotides matching TRBD1. The CDR3 contains 13 residues. Germline CDR1 and CDR2: DFQATT and SNEGSKA (reference sequence). After removal of 1 base from V and 3 bases from J, the junction contained 2 bases not matched to a gene.

In its sample, this clonotype was seen once. CDR3 sequence: CASSRQGNSGNTIYF. Here the CDR3 DNA reads TGTGCCAGCAGTCGACAGGGGAACTCTGGAAACACCATATATTTT. This chain uses TRBV7-2 with TRBJ1-3; 8 nucleotides align to TRBD1. From germline, CDR1 is SGHTA and CDR2 FQGNSA. The V and J ends lost 6 bases and 0 bases, in that order; junction bases with no gene match: 4. The CDR3 totals 15 residues.

This clonotype was seen a few times. The V gene is TRBV5-6, the J gene TRBJ1-2; a possible D gene is TRBD1 (6 bases). Trimming stripped 5 bases from V and 8 bases from J, with 19 bases between. This CDR3 spans 14 amino acids. CDR1 and CDR2 from the germline V gene are SGHDT and YYEEEE. The CDR3 coding sequence is TGTGCCAGCAGACTGGGGGGCCTGTTCCGGGGCTACACCTTC. It translates to CASRLGGLFRGYTF.

This clonotype was seen only a few times. This sequence joins TRBV27 and TRBJ2-6; D remains ambiguous. Trimming removed 3 bases at V and 0 bases at J, with 6 bases between. CDR3 length: 15 residues. The germline V gene has CDR1 MNHEY and CDR2 SMNVEV (reference sequence). This CDR3 is CASSFISSGANVLTF. Written as DNA, the CDR3 is TGTGCCAGCAGTTTTATCTCCTCTGGGGCCAACGTCCTGACTTTC.

This clonotype was detected many times. This chain uses TRBV7-8 with TRBJ1-1, with 7 bases identical to TRBD1. The CDR3 has 14 residues. Germline CDR1 reads SGHVS; CDR2 reads FQNEAQ. V was clipped by 3 bases and J by 5 bases; unmatched bases: 6. The CDR3 bases are TGTGCCAGCAGCTTCTCAGGGGGGCAGACTGAAGCTTTCTTT. Its translation: CASSFSGGQTEAFF. The full variable domain, rest sourced from reference TRBV7-8 and TRBJ1-1, is GAGVSQSPRYKVAKRGQDVALRCDPISGHVSLFWYQQALGQGPEFLTYFQNEAQLDKSGLPSDRFFAERPEGSVSTLKIQRTQQEDSAVYLCASSFSGGQTEAFFGQGTRLTVV.

In its sample, this clonotype was seen many times. The rearrangement links TRBV18 to TRBJ2-5, with 8 positions matching TRBD2. J gave up 4 bases and V 3 bases, and 4 bases lay outside the gene matches. CDR1 and CDR2 from the germline V gene are KGHSH and LQKENI. This CDR3 is built from 14 residues. The CDR3 DNA reads as TGTGCCAGCTCACCGAGGCTAGCGGGAGAGACCCAGTACTTC. It is translated as CASSPRLAGETQYF.

This clonotype was recorded many times. The chain employs TRBV20-1 and TRBJ2-1; 11 nucleotides line up with TRBD2. The germline gives CDR1 DFQATT, CDR2 SNEGSKA (reference sequence). This CDR3 comprises 17 residues. After removal of 1 base from V and 7 bases from J, the junction contained 12 bases not matched to a gene. Here the CDR3 DNA reads TGCAGTGCTAGAGTTCCGCTTACTAGCGGGAGCGGGAATGAGCAGTTCTTC. Residues: CSARVPLTSGSGNEQFF.

The sample holds many counts of this clonotype. The V gene is TRBV6-1, the J gene TRBJ2-7; D unresolved. Germline loops: CDR1 MNHNS, CDR2 SASEGT. Deletions cut 2 bases from V and 0 bases from J, with 17 bases between. The CDR3 spans 17 residues. As DNA, the CDR3 is TGTGCCAGCAGTGAATCAGGCTTCAGGAGTAGCTCCTACGAGCAGTACTTC. It specifies CASSESGFRSSSYEQYF.

The chain couples TRBV24-1 to TRBJ2-1, with 13 bases identical to TRBD2. V dropped 7 bases and J dropped 6; count of bases not matched to a gene: 5. This CDR3 comprises 15 residues. CDR1 KGHDR and CDR2 SFDVKD come from the germline V gene. As DNA, the CDR3 is TGTGCCACCAGCGGACTAGCGGGAGTCAGCAATGAGCAGTTCTTC. It codes for CATSGLAGVSNEQFF.

The rearrangement joins TRBV6-1 to TRBJ1-2; no firm D call. Per the germline V gene, CDR1 is MNHNS and CDR2 is SASEGT. Trimming pared 8 bases from V and 4 bases from J, leaving 14 bases between. This CDR3 has 13 amino acids. CDR3 amino acids: CASRQGELYGYTF. The CDR3 nucleotides are TGTGCCAGCCGTCAAGGAGAACTCTATGGCTACACCTTC.

The rearrangement uses TRBV18 and TRBJ2-2, with TRBD2 matching 10 bases. The ends lost 3 bases at V and 2 bases at J; junction bases unmatched: 3. Germline V CDR1 and CDR2: KGHSH, LQKENI. This CDR3 spans 16 amino acids. CDR3 loop: CASSPALAGNTGELFF. In nucleotides, the CDR3 is TGTGCCAGCTCACCGGCACTAGCGGGAAACACCGGGGAGCTGTTTTTT.

This clonotype was seen many times. The chain combines TRBV6-1 with TRBJ2-1; 9 bases match TRBD2. Germline-derived CDR1 and CDR2 are MNHNS and SASEGT. Trimming cost V 7 bases and J 3 bases; bases outside gene matches: 10. CDR3 size: 16 residues. DNA of the CDR3: TGTGCCAGCACCCTAGTGCGGGAGGGCCTCTACAATGAGCAGTTCTTC. As protein: CASTLVREGLYNEQFF.

The chain is built from TRBV29-1 and TRBJ2-1; D is undetermined. The CDR3 covers 13 residues. Germline lookup yields CDR1 SQVTM and CDR2 ANQGSEA. Trimming shortened V by 8 bases and J by 6 bases, and 17 bases separated the two germline ends. DNA for the CDR3: TGCAGCCCAATTTTGGTCGTCCGCAATGAGCAGTTCTTC. Translating gives CSPILVVRNEQFF.